Listed here are 25 T cell receptor beta chains from one sample, sequenced in a study of T cell repertoires in cytomegalovirus infection. TCRdb re-derived calls from the reads in MiXCR, one entry per CDR3 protein. The sample consists of around 750,000 distinct CDR3 sequences, about 31% of them appearing once. The antigens of these receptors remain unknown. This sample comprised cultured CD8+ T cells from PBMCs, obtained from culture after CMV antigen stimulation. The receptors were gathered from a human donor in good health (CMV status not recorded). Some clones in this sample may be carry-over from other donors' samples.

This clonotype has only a few counts. The rearrangement joins TRBV28 to TRBJ1-2; D possibly corresponds to TRBD1 (6 bases). CDR3 length equals 15 residues. Germline assignment: CDR1 MDHEN and CDR2 SYDVKM. V was trimmed by 6 bases and J by 5 bases, leaving 19 bases between them. The CDR3 bases are TGTGCCAGCAGCTCAGGGGCCGGGACCTCTTATGGCTACACCTTC. This sequence encodes CASSSGAGTSYGYTF.

The chain combines TRBV7-8 with TRBJ1-4; perhaps TRBD1 as D (5 bases). The CDR3 contains 15 residues. Trimming cost V 5 bases and J 8 bases, with 18 bases left between them. Germline values: CDR1 SGHVS, CDR2 FQNEAQ. CDR3 nucleotide sequence: TGTGCCAGCAGCCCCTGGGGACTAATTGGGGAAAAACTGTTTTTT. It codes for CASSPWGLIGEKLFF.

The V call is TRBV6-4, the J call TRBJ1-4; D not certain. With 7 bases removed from V and 7 bases from J, the gap between germline ends came to 19 bases. The CDR3 consists of 15 residues. From germline, CDR1 is MRHNA and CDR2 SNTAGT. CDR3 sequence: CASKPYGTRGEKLFF. The CDR3 DNA is TGTGCCAGCAAACCCTACGGTACTCGAGGTGAAAAACTGTTTTTT.

In its sample, this clonotype was seen many times. The chain combines TRBV7-8 with TRBJ2-5; tentatively, D is TRBD2 (5 bases). Trimming removed 1 base at V and 1 base at J, with 13 bases between. This CDR3 is built from 16 residues. Germline V lookup: CDR1 SGHVS, CDR2 FQNEAQ. The DNA of the CDR3 is TGTGCCAGCAGCTTAGTCCCAGCGGTCATCCAAGAGACCCAGTACTTC. Protein sequence: CASSLVPAVIQETQYF.

This clonotype has a handful of counts. This sequence joins TRBV6-1 and TRBJ1-1; TRBD1 matches at 9 bases. Trimming at V came to 5 bases and at J to 7 bases, leaving 11 bases not matched to a gene. This CDR3 has 15 residues. Per germline, CDR1 MNHNS and CDR2 SASEGT. The CDR3: CASSRITGTGFEAFF. The CDR3 nucleotides are TGTGCCAGCAGTCGTATTACCGGGACAGGGTTTGAAGCTTTCTTT.

This clonotype was detected a few times. The genes are TRBV7-8 and TRBJ2-1; D unclear. The CDR3 length is 15 residues. The germline V and J ends were trimmed by 6 bases and 0 bases, with 12 bases remaining between them. Germline V CDR1 and CDR2: SGHVS, FQNEAQ. CDR3 sequence: CASSSYRSSYNEQFF. CDR3 coding DNA: TGTGCCAGCAGTTCCTACCGAAGCTCCTACAATGAGCAGTTCTTC.

This clonotype was seen a few times. V and J are TRBV7-9 and TRBJ2-5; 13 bases are shared with TRBD2. Unmatched junction bases numbered 8, after V lost 5 bases and J lost 5 bases. CDR3 length: 16 amino acids. Germline V gene sequence: CDR1 SEHNR, CDR2 FQNEAQ (reference sequence). Here the CDR3 reads CASSTWTSGGAETQYF. CDR3 nucleotides: TGTGCCAGCAGCACCTGGACTAGCGGGGGAGCGGAGACCCAGTACTTC.

This clonotype was seen a few times. The J gene is TRBJ2-1, the V gene TRBV6-6; the D gene is possibly TRBD1 (5 bases). V was cut by 0 bases and J by 4 bases, with 7 bases left in between. The germline gives CDR1 MNHNY, CDR2 SVGAGI (reference sequence). The CDR3 runs to 14 residues. The CDR3 here is CASSYSQDYNEQFF. CDR3 in DNA: TGTGCCAGCAGTTACTCACAGGATTACAATGAGCAGTTCTTC.

This clonotype occurred a few times. The chain recombines TRBV6-2 or TRBV6-3 with TRBJ2-4, with 14 bases lining up with TRBD2. The V and J ends lost 4 bases and 0 bases, in that order; junction bases with no gene match: 8. CDR3 length equals 19 residues. Germline loops: CDR1 MNHEY, CDR2 SVGEGT. CDR3 nucleotide sequence: TGTGCCAGCAGTTCCCCGGGACTAGCGGGGGACGTAGCCAAAAACATTCAGTACTTC. Amino acids: CASSSPGLAGDVAKNIQYF.

The V and J genes are TRBV7-2 and TRBJ1-1; 8 nucleotides line up with TRBD1. The trim removed 1 base at V and 5 bases at J, leaving 6 bases unmatched. The CDR3 spans 15 residues. Germline V lookup: CDR1 SGHTA, CDR2 FQGNSA. The CDR3 protein is CASSLVAGGLTEAFF. The CDR3, as DNA: TGTGCCAGCAGCTTAGTTGCAGGGGGCTTGACTGAAGCTTTCTTT.

The V and J genes are TRBV7-9 and TRBJ2-7; D possibly corresponds to TRBD2 (7 bases). Germline V gene sequence: CDR1 SEHNR, CDR2 FQNEAQ (reference sequence). Trimming removed 8 bases from V and 7 bases from J, with 24 bases in between. This CDR3 is built from 15 residues. CDR3 amino acids: CASLFRRGALREQYV. CDR3 in DNA: TGTGCCAGCTTGTTCCGCCGGGGGGCCCTACGAGAGCAGTACGTC.

The V call is TRBV20-1, the J call TRBJ1-2; a weak D match, TRBD1 (5 bases). The CDR3 runs 15 residues. V lost 2 bases and J 2 bases, leaving 15 bases between the germline ends. CDR1 is DFQATT, CDR2 SNEGSKA, per germline (reference sequence). The CDR3 nucleotides are TGCAGTGCTAGACCCCAAACTAGGGGCAACTATGGCTACACCTTC. It translates to CSARPQTRGNYGYTF.

The chain links TRBV7-9 to TRBJ2-3, with 15 bases aligning to TRBD2. The CDR3 consists of 18 residues. Germline V gives CDR1 SEHNR, CDR2 FQNEAQ (reference sequence). Trimming took 5 bases from V and 2 from J; bases not matched to a gene: 8. The CDR3 protein is CASSDPGLAGGTTDTQYF. As DNA, the CDR3 is TGTGCCAGCAGCGATCCGGGACTAGCGGGGGGCACCACAGATACGCAGTATTTT. The full variable domain, in which reference TRBV7-9 and TRBJ2-3 provide the parts outside the CDR3, is DTGVSQNPRHKITKRGQNVTFRCDPISEHNRLYWYRQTLGQGPEFLTYFQNEAQLEKSRLLSDRFSAERPKGSFSTLEIQRTEQGDSAMYLCASSDPGLAGGTTDTQYFGPGTRLTVL.

The rearrangement joins TRBV7-6 to TRBJ2-1; 13 bases are shared with TRBD2. The CDR3 is made up of 18 amino acids. The germline V gene has CDR1 SGHVS and CDR2 FNYEAQ. V dropped 5 bases and J dropped 4; count of bases not matched to a gene: 11. The DNA for the CDR3 is TGTGCCAGCAGCCCACAGGTATGGACTAGCGGGAGTTACAATGAGCAGTTCTTC. The encoded protein is CASSPQVWTSGSYNEQFF.

This clonotype occurred a few times. This chain joins TRBV11-1 and TRBJ1-1, with 8 positions matching TRBD1. Trimming at V came to 0 bases and at J to 1 base, leaving 1 base not matched to a gene. There are 15 residues in the CDR3. CDR1 is SGHAT and CDR2 is FQDESV in the germline V gene (reference sequence). CDR3 DNA sequence: TGTGCCAGCAGCTTAGCCGGGACAGGGAACACTGAAGCTTTCTTT. Encoded protein: CASSLAGTGNTEAFF. Complete variable domain (other parts from reference TRBV11-1 and TRBJ1-1): EAEVAQSPRYKITEKSQAVAFWCDPISGHATLYWYRQILGQGPELLVQFQDESVVDDSQLPKDRFSAERLKGVDSTLKIQPAELGDSAMYLCASSLAGTGNTEAFFGQGTRLTVV.

For this clonotype: A much larger clone sits a single nucleotide away, making a read error possible. The chain is built from TRBV7-2 and TRBJ1-2; D remains unclear. Germline V gives CDR1 SGHTA, CDR2 FQGNSA. Between the trimmed V and J ends, which lost 10 bases and 6 bases, there was a span of 18 bases. This CDR3 has 13 residues. CDR3 sequence: CANSPERVDGYTF. DNA of the CDR3: TGTGCCAACAGTCCGGAGAGGGTGGATGGCTACACCTTC.

The V and J genes are TRBV6-1 and TRBJ2-7, with D hard to call. This CDR3 has 14 amino acids. The ends were cut back, 4 bases at V and 4 bases at J, with 14 bases in the middle. Germline V gene lookup returns CDR1 MNHNS and CDR2 SASEGT. This CDR3 reads CASSAPLTEYEQYV. CDR3 coding DNA: TGTGCCAGCAGTGCCCCCCTCACAGAGTACGAGCAGTACGTC.

This clonotype was found once. The rearrangement uses TRBV6-5 and TRBJ1-1; D is undetermined. The CDR3 totals 16 residues. The V and J ends lost 6 bases and 0 bases respectively, with 17 bases between them. Germline CDR1 is MNHEY and CDR2 is SVGAGI. The CDR3 coding sequence is TGTGCCAGCAGCCCGCGAGTAGGGATGATGAACACTGAAGCTTTCTTT. Translating gives CASSPRVGMMNTEAFF.

A few counts support this clonotype. The V and J genes are TRBV7-9 and TRBJ1-1, with 8 bases lining up with TRBD1. J lost 5 bases, V lost 4 bases, and 6 bases had no gene match. This CDR3 spans 14 amino acids. Germline V lookup: CDR1 SEHNR, CDR2 FQNEAQ (reference sequence). CDR3 DNA: TGTGCCAGCAGCTCGACAGGGGCTCAGACTGAAGCTTTCTTT. Translated, it gives CASSSTGAQTEAFF.

Many counts were recorded for this clonotype. The chain has TRBV27 and TRBJ1-1, with D uncertain. The germline CDR1 and CDR2 sequences are MNHEY and SMNVEV (reference sequence). The ends were cut back, 8 bases at V and 3 bases at J, with 13 bases in the middle. This CDR3 region has 13 residues. As DNA, the CDR3 is TGTGCCAGCGGTCTCCAAGGGTACACTGAAGCTTTCTTT. As protein: CASGLQGYTEAFF.

This clonotype was detected only a few times. The chain recombines TRBV6-6 with TRBJ1-1, with 12 positions matching TRBD1. V lost 6 bases to trimming and J lost 3 bases; unmatched junction nucleotides: 8. Per the germline V gene, CDR1 is MNHNY and CDR2 is SVGAGI (reference sequence). The CDR3 runs 16 residues. CDR3 protein: CASSRDRGRGDTEAFF. CDR3 in DNA: TGTGCCAGCAGCCGGGACAGGGGGCGTGGGGACACTGAAGCTTTCTTT.

This clonotype was detected only a few times. The chain carries TRBV7-9 and TRBJ2-5; no clear D. Trimming removed 6 bases from V and 1 base from J, with 18 bases in between. The CDR3 covers 16 residues. Looked up from germline, CDR1 is SEHNR and CDR2 is FQNEAQ (reference sequence). The CDR3: CASRPPNLRSQETQYF. In DNA form, the CDR3 reads TGTGCCAGCAGACCACCTAATCTTCGATCCCAAGAGACCCAGTACTTC. The full variable domain, its missing parts supplied by reference TRBV7-9 and TRBJ2-5, is DTGVSQNPRHKITKRGQNVTFRCDPISEHNRLYWYRQTLGQGPEFLTYFQNEAQLEKSRLLSDRFSAERPKGSFSTLEIQRTEQGDSAMYLCASRPPNLRSQETQYFGPGTRLLVL.

This clonotype was detected a few times. The chain has TRBV27 and TRBJ2-7; unclear D gene. Germline values: CDR1 MNHEY, CDR2 SMNVEV (reference sequence). CDR3 size: 13 residues. V lost 4 bases and J 1 base, leaving 8 bases between the germline ends. CDR3 in amino acids: CASSSGWSYEQYF. The CDR3 DNA is TGTGCCAGCAGTTCCGGGTGGTCCTACGAGCAGTACTTC.

This clonotype has only a few counts. The chain couples TRBV7-9 to TRBJ1-1, with D maybe TRBD1 (6 bases). The CDR3 consists of 14 residues. Germline CDR1 and CDR2: SEHNR and FQNEAQ (reference sequence). The V and J ends lost 1 base and 7 bases respectively, with 13 bases between them. The CDR3 sequence: CASSLDNRAHEAFF. The CDR3 DNA sequence: TGTGCCAGCAGCTTAGATAACAGGGCGCATGAAGCTTTCTTT.

The sample holds a few counts of this clonotype. The chain links TRBV27 to TRBJ2-6; D is unresolved. The V end lost 3 bases, the J end lost 0 bases, and 6 bases lay between the germline ends. The CDR3 has 15 amino acids. From germline, CDR1 is MNHEY and CDR2 SMNVEV (reference sequence). The DNA of the CDR3 is TGTGCCAGCAGTTTCCTTAGCTCTGGGGCCAACGTCCTGACTTTC. This gives the protein CASSFLSSGANVLTF.